This paragraph reports one T cell receptor beta chain. Its specificity is not known. This sample is part of a study of T-cell reconstitution after alpha-beta-depleted transplantation in children. General study points: Reportedly, alpha-beta T cells present about two months post-transplant originated from several hundred expanded clones of graft origin. One year after transplant, T-cell counts and diversity came mostly from newly produced T cells. Surviving recipient T cells and thymic progenitors produced the high day-60 TCRbeta diversity seen in some patients.

Unique molecular identifiers were used to barcode this TCRbeta library. A single record per CDR3 protein comes from TCRdb applying MiXCR to the PCR reads. The table lists about 540,000 distinct CDR3 sequences, approximately 30% of them singletons. V shed 1 base and J shed 0 bases, with 7 bases lying between them. The CDR3 has 14 residues. Germline assignment: CDR1 DFQATT and CDR2 SNEGSKA (reference sequence). This sample comprised PBMCs, obtained before TCRalphabeta/CD19-depleted stem cell transplant. The TCR was taken from a boy under two years old with Wiskott-Aldrich syndrome, due to receive a stem cell transplant. The chain has TRBV20-1 and TRBJ2-1; D gene unclear. CDR3 nucleotides: TGCAGTGCTAGAGCCCGGAGCTCCTACAATGAGCAGTTCTTC. Protein sequence: CSARARSSYNEQFF.